There are many counts of the clone carrying this T cell receptor (beta chain). What it recognizes is unknown. This specimen comes from a study of neurological immune-mediated disorders. Study context: For the approximately 35 multiple sclerosis patients, the disease was relapsing-remitting in some 31 and secondary progressive in 3. Study observations and caveats: Phylogenetic grouping put 18 of 34 multiple sclerosis patients' repertoires into one related-CDR3 cluster, a possible signature.

The authors produced cDNA by 5'RACE using 10-nucleotide random UMIs. TCRdb called the 5' RACE reads again in MiXCR, with one record for every CDR3 protein. The sample holds about 46,000 distinct CDR3 sequences, 1.5% to 2% seen once. The V and J ends lost 4 bases and 3 bases respectively, with 13 bases between them. CDR1 is SGHRS and CDR2 is YFSETQ in the germline V gene. This CDR3 region has 14 residues. This receptor was taken from a middle-aged woman with multiple sclerosis. The chain employs TRBV5-1 and TRBJ1-1; D ambiguous. Sequencing used PBMCs. The CDR3 sequence is CASSVKTGDTEAFF. CDR3 in DNA: TGCGCCAGCAGCGTTAAAACCGGGGACACTGAAGCTTTCTTT. Together with reference TRBV5-1 and TRBJ1-1, the CDR3 gives the full variable domain: KAGVTQTPRYLIKTRGQQVTLSCSPISGHRSVSWYQQTPGQGLQFLFEYFSETQRNKGNFPGRFSGRQFSNSRSEMNVSTLELGDSALYLCASSVKTGDTEAFFGQGTRLTVV.